The rows below give T cell receptor beta chains drawn from one sample of a study of T cell responses to AZD1222 COVID-19 vaccine. This table comes from immunoSEQ multiplex PCR, and its TCRdb copy is limited to in-frame clones, with some not included. The sample includes around 160,000 clones, roughly 80% of them seen just once. The sample consisted of peripheral blood, taken on day 0 of MenACWY control vaccination. These receptors all come from an adult in good health. The CDR3 runs from the conserved cysteine through the conserved F or W. The order of the fields is D gene, V gene, J gene, CDR3 protein. D genes are given only for firm matches.

>TRBD2|TRBV7-3|TRBJ2-1
CASSPHWGSGALQFF
>TRBD1|TRBV19|TRBJ1-4
CASSIPRDSREKLFF
>NA|TRBV7-9|TRBJ2-4
CASSPREGAKNIQYF
>NA|TRBV5-1|TRBJ2-3
CASSLAGTDTQYF
>TRBD1|TRBV4-1|TRBJ1-1
CASSRSGQGNTEAFF
>NA|TRBV6-5|TRBJ1-6
CASSPPGRLDSPLHF
>NA|TRBV25-1|TRBJ1-4
CASSEGGGRYEKLFF
>TRBD2|TRBV3-1/TRBV3-2|TRBJ2-1
CASSQGTSVEQFF
>NA|TRBV5-1|TRBJ1-1
CASSSWTAMNTEAFF
>NA|TRBV18|TRBJ2-5
CASSPSQGRSQETQYF
>TRBD1|TRBV10-1|TRBJ2-1
CASSDRTGPNNEQFF
>TRBD2|TRBV11-2|TRBJ2-1
CASSSHRGGRGGEQFF
>NA|TRBV28|TRBJ1-6
CASSLENNSPLHF
>NA|TRBV7-3|TRBJ1-2
CASSVNSFLGGYTF
>NA|TRBV28|TRBJ2-2
CASRGAQRANTGELFF
>NA|TRBV29-1|TRBJ1-2
CSAALGTFRGYTF
>NA|TRBV7-2|TRBJ2-6
CASSLEWGLGANVLTF
>NA|TRBV7-3|TRBJ2-1
CASSLGKSHEQFF
>NA|TRBV18|TRBJ1-4
CASSLAGGFGNEKLFF
>NA|TRBV12-3/TRBV12-4|TRBJ2-1
CASRQGVNEQFF
>NA|TRBV7-9|TRBJ1-6
CASSHQTGHYNSPLHF
>NA|TRBV5-1|TRBJ1-1
CATSRGTNTEAFF
>TRBD2|TRBV5-6|TRBJ2-5
CASSPPPGGPQYF
>NA|TRBV27|TRBJ2-5
CASSFRVMETQYF
>NA|TRBV3-1/TRBV3-2|TRBJ1-2
CASSQPGRGYTF
>NA|TRBV9|TRBJ2-4
CASALPGGKNIQYF
>TRBD1|TRBV28|TRBJ1-6
CASSPWGGQGGSPLHF
>NA|TRBV23-1|TRBJ1-3
CASSRGLTGGNTIYF
>NA|TRBV19|TRBJ2-5
CASTQKPSPETQYF
>TRBD1|TRBV2|TRBJ1-6
CASSENRGIGSPLHF
>TRBD1|TRBV14|TRBJ1-1
CASSLAGQGAEAFF
>NA|TRBV3-1/TRBV3-2|TRBJ1-6
CASSREGSPLHF
>NA|TRBV7-2|TRBJ2-5
CASSFGGGETQYF
>TRBD1|TRBV5-1|TRBJ1-4
CASSRPGQDNEKLFF
>NA|TRBV27|TRBJ2-3
CASSPAGGITDTQYF
>NA|TRBV24-1|TRBJ2-5
CATSDPGHPEGQETQYF
>TRBD1|TRBV4-1|TRBJ1-5
CASSHPDRGRSQPQHF
>NA|TRBV19|TRBJ2-5
CASSMPGPRETQYF
>TRBD1|TRBV7-9|TRBJ1-2
CASSWTGGYGYTF
>NA|TRBV5-1|TRBJ1-1
CASSLQGLGLNTEAFF
>TRBD1|TRBV10-3|TRBJ1-1
CAIRGQGAGSTEAFF
>NA|TRBV14|TRBJ2-1
CASSQGDHYNEQFF
>NA|TRBV4-2|TRBJ2-7
CASSQPSYEQYF
>TRBD1|TRBV25-1|TRBJ1-6
CASSDYRGYNSPLHF
>NA|TRBV6-6|TRBJ1-3
CASSSIGQSSGNTIYF
>TRBD1|TRBV29-1|TRBJ2-2
CSVELGQGATGELFF